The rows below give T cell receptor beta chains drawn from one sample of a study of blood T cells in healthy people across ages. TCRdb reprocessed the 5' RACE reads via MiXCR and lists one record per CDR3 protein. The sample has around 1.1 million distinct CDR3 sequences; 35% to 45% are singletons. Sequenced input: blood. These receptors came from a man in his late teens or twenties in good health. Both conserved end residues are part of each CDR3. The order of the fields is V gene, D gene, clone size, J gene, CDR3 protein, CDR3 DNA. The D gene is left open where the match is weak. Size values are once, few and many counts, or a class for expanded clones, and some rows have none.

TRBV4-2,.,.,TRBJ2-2,CASSQEPGGPETGELFF,TGTGCCAGCAGCCAAGAACCTGGGGGGCCGGAGACCGGGGAGCTGTTTTTT
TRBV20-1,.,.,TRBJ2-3,CSARDGPIGDTQYF,TGCAGTGCTAGAGATGGCCCCATCGGAGATACGCAGTATTTT
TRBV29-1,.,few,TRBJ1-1,CSVVEGSPNTEAFF,TGCAGCGTTGTAGAGGGGTCCCCGAACACTGAAGCTTTCTTT
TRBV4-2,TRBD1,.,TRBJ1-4,CASSLRGRGQGSEKLFF,TGTGCCAGCAGCCTACGAGGGAGGGGACAGGGAAGTGAAAAACTGTTTTTT
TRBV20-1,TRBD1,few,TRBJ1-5,CSAREGTGNQPQHF,TGCAGTGCTAGAGAGGGGACAGGGAATCAGCCCCAGCATTTT
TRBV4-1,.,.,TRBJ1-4,CASSPLRAPNEKLFF,TGCGCCAGCAGCCCCTTAAGGGCCCCTAATGAAAAACTGTTTTTT
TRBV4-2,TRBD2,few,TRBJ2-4,CASSQDLSGGDIQYF,TGTGCCAGCAGCCAAGATCTTAGCGGGGGGGACATTCAGTACTTC
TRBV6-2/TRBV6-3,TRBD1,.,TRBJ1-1,CASSRGGIMNTEAFF,TGTGCCAGCAGCCGAGGGGGCATCATGAACACTGAAGCTTTCTTT
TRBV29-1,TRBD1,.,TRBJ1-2,CSVDQWSLQGSGGYTF,TGCAGCGTTGATCAGTGGAGCTTACAGGGGTCCGGCGGCTACACCTTC
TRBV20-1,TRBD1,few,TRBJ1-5,CSAVGQGSQPQHF,TGCAGTGCTGTCGGACAGGGCAGTCAGCCCCAGCATTTT
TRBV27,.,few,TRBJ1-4,CASTNLGRGGEKLFF,TGTGCCAGCACCAACCTGGGACGGGGGGGTGAAAAACTGTTTTTT